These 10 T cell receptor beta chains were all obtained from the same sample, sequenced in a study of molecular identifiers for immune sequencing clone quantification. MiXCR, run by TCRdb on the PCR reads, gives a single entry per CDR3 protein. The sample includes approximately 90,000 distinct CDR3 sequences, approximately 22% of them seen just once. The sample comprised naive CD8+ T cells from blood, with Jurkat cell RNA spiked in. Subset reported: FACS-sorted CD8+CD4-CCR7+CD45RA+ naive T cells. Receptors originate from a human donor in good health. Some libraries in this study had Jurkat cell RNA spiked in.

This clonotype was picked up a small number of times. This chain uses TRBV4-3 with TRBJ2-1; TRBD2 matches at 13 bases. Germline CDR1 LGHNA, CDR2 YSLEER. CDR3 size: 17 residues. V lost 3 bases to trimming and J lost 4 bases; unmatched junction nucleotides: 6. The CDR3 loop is CASSQARTSGGYNEQFF. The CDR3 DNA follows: TGCGCCAGCAGCCAGGCCCGGACTAGCGGGGGTTACAATGAGCAGTTCTTC.

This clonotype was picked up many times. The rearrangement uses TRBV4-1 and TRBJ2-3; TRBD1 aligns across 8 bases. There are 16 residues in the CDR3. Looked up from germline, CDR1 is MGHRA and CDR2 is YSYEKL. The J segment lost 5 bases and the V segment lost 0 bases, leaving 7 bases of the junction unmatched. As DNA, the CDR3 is TGCGCCAGCAGCCAAGAGGACAGGGCGATGGGAGATACGCAGTATTTT. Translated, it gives CASSQEDRAMGDTQYF.

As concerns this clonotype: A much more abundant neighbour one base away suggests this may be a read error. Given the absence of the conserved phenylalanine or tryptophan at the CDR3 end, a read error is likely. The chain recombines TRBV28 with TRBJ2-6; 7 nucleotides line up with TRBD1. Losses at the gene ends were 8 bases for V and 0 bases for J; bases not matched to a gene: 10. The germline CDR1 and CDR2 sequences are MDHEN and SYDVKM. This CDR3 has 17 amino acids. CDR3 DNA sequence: TGTGCCAGCTCTAGACAGGGCCTTCACTCTGGGGCCAACGTCCTGACTTTA. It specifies CASSRQGLHSGANVLTL.

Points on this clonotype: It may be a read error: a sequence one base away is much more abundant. CDR3 sequence: CASSGGTGPHKQYF. CDR3 DNA: TGTGCCAGCAGCGGGGGGACAGGGCCCCACAAGCAGTACTTC. The chain uses TRBV7-9 and TRBJ2-7; 9 nucleotides agree with TRBD1. This CDR3 contains 14 residues. V lost 5 bases, J lost 8 bases, and 10 bases stayed unmatched. The germline CDR1 and CDR2 sequences are SEHNR and FQNEAQ (reference sequence).

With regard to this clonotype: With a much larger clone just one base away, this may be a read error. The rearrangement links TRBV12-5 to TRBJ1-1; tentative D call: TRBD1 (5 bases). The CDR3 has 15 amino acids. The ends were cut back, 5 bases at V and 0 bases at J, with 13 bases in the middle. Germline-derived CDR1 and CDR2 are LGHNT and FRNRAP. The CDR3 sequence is CASGTGRGVNTEAFF. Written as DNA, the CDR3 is TGTGCTAGTGGTACCGGACGGGGCGTGAACACTGAAGCTTTCTTT.

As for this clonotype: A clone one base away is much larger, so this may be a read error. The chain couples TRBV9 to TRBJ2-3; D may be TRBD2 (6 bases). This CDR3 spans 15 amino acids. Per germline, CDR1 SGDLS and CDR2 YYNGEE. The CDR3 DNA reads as TGTGTCAGCAGCCCCTGGAGGGACAGCACAGATACGCAGTATTTT. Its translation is CVSSPWRDSTDTQYF.

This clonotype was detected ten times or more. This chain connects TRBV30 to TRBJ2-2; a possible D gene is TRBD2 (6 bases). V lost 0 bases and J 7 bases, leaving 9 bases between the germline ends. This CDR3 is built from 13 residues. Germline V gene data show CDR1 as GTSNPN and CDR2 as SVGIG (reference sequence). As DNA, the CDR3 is TGTGCCTGGAGTGTGGGGGGAGGCGGGGAGCTGTTTTTT. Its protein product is CAWSVGGGGELFF.

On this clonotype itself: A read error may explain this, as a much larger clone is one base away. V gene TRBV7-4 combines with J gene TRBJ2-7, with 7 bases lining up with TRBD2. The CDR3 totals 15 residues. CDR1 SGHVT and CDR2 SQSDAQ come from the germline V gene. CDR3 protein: CASSLVAGDSYEQHF. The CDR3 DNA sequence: TGTGCCAGCAGCTTAGTAGCGGGTGATTCCTACGAGCAGCACTTC.

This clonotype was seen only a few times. The CDR3 reads CASTQTSGGPGELFF. CDR3 sequence (DNA): TGTGCCAGCACCCAGACTAGCGGGGGGCCCGGGGAGCTGTTTTTT. The chain uses TRBV6-6 and TRBJ2-2; TRBD2 matches at 13 bases. V lost 7 bases, J lost 6 bases, and 5 bases stayed unmatched. CDR1 is MNHNY, CDR2 SVGAGI, per germline (reference sequence). This CDR3 contains 15 residues.

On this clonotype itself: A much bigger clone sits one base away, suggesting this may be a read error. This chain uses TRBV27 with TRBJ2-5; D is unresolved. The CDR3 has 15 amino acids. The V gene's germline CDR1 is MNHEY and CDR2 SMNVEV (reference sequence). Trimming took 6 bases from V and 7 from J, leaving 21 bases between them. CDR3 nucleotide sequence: TGTGCCAGCAGCCCGGACGAGGCCCGAGGTACGACCCAGTACTTC. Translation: CASSPDEARGTTQYF.